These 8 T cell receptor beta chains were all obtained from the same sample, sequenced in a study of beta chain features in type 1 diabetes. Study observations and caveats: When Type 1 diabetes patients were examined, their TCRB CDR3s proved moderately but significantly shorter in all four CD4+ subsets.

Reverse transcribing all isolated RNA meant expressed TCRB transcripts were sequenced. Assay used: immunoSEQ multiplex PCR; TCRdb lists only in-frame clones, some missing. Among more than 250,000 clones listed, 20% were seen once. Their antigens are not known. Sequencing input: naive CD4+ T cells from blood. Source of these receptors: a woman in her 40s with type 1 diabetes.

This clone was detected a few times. CDR3 residues: CASSPSSPGNQPQHF. CDR3 DNA sequence: TGTGCCAGCTCACCAAGCTCTCCGGGCAATCAGCCCCAGCATTTT. This chain connects TRBV18 to TRBJ1-5; no reliable D call. The V gene's germline CDR1 is KGHSH and CDR2 LQKENI. The CDR3 contains 15 residues. The V end was cut by 2 bases, the J end by 2 bases, with 10 bases between.

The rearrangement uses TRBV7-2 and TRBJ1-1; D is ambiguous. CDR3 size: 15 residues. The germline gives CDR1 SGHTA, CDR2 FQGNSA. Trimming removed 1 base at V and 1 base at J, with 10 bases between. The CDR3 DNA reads TGTGCCAGCAGCTTAGGGGCAGTGCAGAACACTGAAGCTTTCTTT. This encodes CASSLGAVQNTEAFF.

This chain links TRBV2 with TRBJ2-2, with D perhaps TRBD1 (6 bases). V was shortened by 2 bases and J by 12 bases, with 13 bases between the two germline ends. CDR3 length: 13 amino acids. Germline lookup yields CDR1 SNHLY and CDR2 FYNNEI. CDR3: CASSESARGQLFF. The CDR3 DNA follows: TGTGCCAGCAGTGAATCCGCCAGGGGTCAGCTGTTTTTT.

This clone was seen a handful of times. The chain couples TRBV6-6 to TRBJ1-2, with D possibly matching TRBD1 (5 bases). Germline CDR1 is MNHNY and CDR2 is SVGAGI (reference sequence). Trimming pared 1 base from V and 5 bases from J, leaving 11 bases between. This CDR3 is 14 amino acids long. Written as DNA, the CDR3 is TGTGCCAGCAGTTACTTGGGGGGAGGATATGGCTACACCTTC. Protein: CASSYLGGGYGYTF.

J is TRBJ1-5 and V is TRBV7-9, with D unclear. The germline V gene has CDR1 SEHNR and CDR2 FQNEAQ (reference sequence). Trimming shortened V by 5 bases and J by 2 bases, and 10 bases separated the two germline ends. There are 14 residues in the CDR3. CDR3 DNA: TGTGCCAGCAGCCCCATGGGAGGCAATCAGCCCCAGCATTTT. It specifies CASSPMGGNQPQHF.

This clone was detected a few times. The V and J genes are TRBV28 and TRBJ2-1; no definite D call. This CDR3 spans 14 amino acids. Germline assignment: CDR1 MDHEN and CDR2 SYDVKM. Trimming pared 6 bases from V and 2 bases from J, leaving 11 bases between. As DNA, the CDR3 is TGTGCCAGCAGACCCCCGAGCCCCTACAATGAGCAGTTCTTC. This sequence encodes CASRPPSPYNEQFF.

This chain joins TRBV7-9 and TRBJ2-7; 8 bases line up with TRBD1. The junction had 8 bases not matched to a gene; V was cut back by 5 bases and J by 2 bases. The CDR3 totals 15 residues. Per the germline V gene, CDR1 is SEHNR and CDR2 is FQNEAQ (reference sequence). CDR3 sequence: CASSRTGQVTYEQYF. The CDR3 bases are TGTGCCAGCAGCCGAACGGGACAGGTAACCTACGAGCAGTACTTC.

DNA of the CDR3: TGTGCCAGCTACGCAACGGATGAGCAGTTCTTC. Translation: CASYATDEQFF. The chain links TRBV18 to TRBJ2-1; D is ambiguous. The CDR3 has 11 residues. V lost 7 bases, J lost 8 bases, and 9 bases lay in between. Germline assignment: CDR1 KGHSH and CDR2 LQKENI.